Below, one TCR beta chain is given with its context. The study recruited people aged about 18 to 95 years across approximately 25 US areas. These data come from a study of blood T cell repertoires in COVID-19. Study context: Acute-phase and convalescent COVID-19 samples originated in the United States, Italy and Spain.

This CDR3 has 13 residues. Germline CDR1 MDHEN, CDR2 SYDVKM. V was clipped by 5 bases and J by 3 bases, with 11 bases between them. Original analysis: Using reference gene primer amplification, nucleated cell counts were estimated. Data came from immunoSEQ multiplex PCR; TCRdb stores just in-frame clones and leaves some out. The V and J calls and the clone size are those of that table, but D and trimming were determined from the DNA. The sample lists approximately 200,000 clones; 80% to 90% were seen once. Sequencing was carried out using PBMCs or T cells enriched from blood (not recorded which). The genes are TRBV28 and TRBJ2-7, with D perhaps TRBD2 (5 bases). The source is a woman aged 30 to 39 who had been exposed to COVID-19. CDR3 nucleotides: TGTGCCAGCAGTCAAGTAGCGAGCTACGAGCAGTACTTC. It translates to CASSQVASYEQYF. Full variable domain (remainder filled in from reference TRBV28 and TRBJ2-7): DVKVTQSSRYLVKRTGEKVFLECVQDMDHENMFWYRQDPGLGLRLIYFSYDVKMKEKGDIPEGYSVSREKKERFSLILESASTNQTSMYLCASSQVASYEQYFGPGTRLTVT.